The clone carrying this TCR beta chain was seen more than once but under ten times. Germline V gene data show CDR1 as MNHNS and CDR2 as SASEGT. This CDR3 is built from 14 residues. V gave up 6 bases and J gave up 3 bases, with 11 bases separating them. The data were taken from a study of identical twins. MiXCR was run by TCRdb on the 5' RACE reads, yielding one entry per CDR3 protein. The repertoire holds 350,000 or so distinct CDR3 sequences, with roughly an eighth as singletons. The same sample was also used in a study of yellow fever vaccine responses in identical twins.

The chain has TRBV6-1 and TRBJ2-2; D call uncertain. The material sequenced was CD8+ T cells sorted from blood. The sequence was obtained from a woman between 18 and 29 years old in good health. CDR3 DNA: TGTGCCAGCAGCCGCGCGGCGTACACCGGGGAGCTGTTTTTT. Its protein product is CASSRAAYTGELFF.